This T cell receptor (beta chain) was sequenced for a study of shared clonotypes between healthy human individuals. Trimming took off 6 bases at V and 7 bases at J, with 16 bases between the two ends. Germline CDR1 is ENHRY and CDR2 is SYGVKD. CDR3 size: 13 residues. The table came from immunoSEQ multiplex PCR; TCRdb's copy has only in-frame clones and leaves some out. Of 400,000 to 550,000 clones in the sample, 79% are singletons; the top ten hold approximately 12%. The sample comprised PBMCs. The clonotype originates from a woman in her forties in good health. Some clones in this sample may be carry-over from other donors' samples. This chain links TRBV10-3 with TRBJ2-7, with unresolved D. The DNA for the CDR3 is TGTGCCATCAGACCCGGTTCGCGAAGGGAGCAGTACTTC. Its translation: CAIRPGSRREQYF.